The T cell receptor (beta chain) described here comes from a study of identifying expanded T cells in peripheral blood. Comments on this clone: One end of the junction fails to match germline, which may point to a read error.

The CDR3 has 14 amino acids. Looked up from germline, CDR1 is KGHSH and CDR2 is LQKENI. TCRdb keeps only in-frame clones here, not all; method: immunoSEQ multiplex PCR. The data contain 85,000 to 120,000 clones, around 88% of them seen just once; the ten biggest clones take up 11% to 15%. Sequencing was carried out using blood. The receptor comes from a person between 18 and 69 years old in good health. The chain links TRBV18 to TRBJ1-1; tentatively, D is TRBD1 (5 bases). The CDR3 sequence is CASSPPAGNNEAFF. CDR3 DNA: TGTGCCAGCTCACCACCGGCAGGGAACAATGAAGCTTTCTTT.